The 23 T cell receptor beta chains reported below all come from one sample, sequenced in a study of T cell repertoires in cytomegalovirus infection. Each CDR3 protein is one row after TCRdb ran MiXCR on the reads. The sample consists of roughly 230,000 distinct CDR3 sequences, approximately 15% of them appearing once. The material sequenced was CD8+ T cells from PBMCs. The receptors were gathered from a human donor in good health (CMV status not recorded). Some clones in this sample may be carry-over from other donors' samples.

This clonotype was recorded a few times. The chain joins TRBV6-6 to TRBJ1-4; no definite D call. Germline-derived CDR1 and CDR2 are MNHNY and SVGAGI (reference sequence). V was pared by 4 bases and J by 6 bases, with 9 bases between. This CDR3 comprises 13 residues. The CDR3 DNA is TGTGCCAGCAGTTTTGCGGTCCATGAAAAACTGTTTTTT. This translates into CASSFAVHEKLFF.

This chain joins TRBV7-9 and TRBJ1-2; 9 nucleotides line up with TRBD1. V shed 4 bases and J 3 bases; nucleotides not matched to a gene: 12. CDR1 is SEHNR, CDR2 FQNEAQ, per germline (reference sequence). The CDR3 covers 17 residues. The CDR3 sequence: CASSSTGGAGNDYGYTF. Written as DNA, the CDR3 is TGTGCCAGCAGCTCAACAGGGGGCGCTGGGAATGACTATGGCTACACCTTC.

This clonotype was counted only a few times. The gene calls are TRBV29-1 and TRBJ2-7; 11 nucleotides agree with TRBD2. Germline CDR1 SQVTM, CDR2 ANQGSEA. V was clipped by 7 bases and J by 6 bases; unmatched bases: 8. This CDR3 comprises 13 residues. The CDR3 sequence is CSATLAGGGEQYF. DNA of the CDR3: TGCAGCGCTACGCTAGCGGGGGGCGGCGAGCAGTACTTC.

This clonotype was seen a few times. The chain combines TRBV4-1 with TRBJ1-1; 9 bases line up with TRBD1. V was pared by 4 bases and J by 5 bases, with 5 bases of the junction left unmatched. The CDR3 is 14 residues long. Per germline, CDR1 MGHRA and CDR2 YSYEKL. The CDR3 nucleotides are TGCGCCAGCAGCCCGGGACAGGGTTTGACTGAAGCTTTCTTT. Its protein product is CASSPGQGLTEAFF.

This chain connects TRBV29-1 to TRBJ2-7; D not resolved. Trimming pared 4 bases from V and 2 bases from J, leaving 12 bases between. The CDR3 runs 13 residues. Per the germline V gene, CDR1 is SQVTM and CDR2 is ANQGSEA. This chain's CDR3 is CSVVTDKAYEQYF. The DNA of the CDR3 is TGCAGCGTTGTCACAGACAAGGCCTACGAGCAGTACTTC.

This clonotype was picked up many times. This rearrangement joins TRBV11-2 to TRBJ2-2; no clear D. The CDR3 has 17 amino acids. The germline V gene encodes CDR1 SGHAT and CDR2 FQNNGV. V lost 1 base to trimming and J lost 1 base, with 13 bases between them. The CDR3 is CASSLGLDVLNTGELFF. CDR3 DNA sequence: TGTGCCAGCAGCTTAGGTTTGGACGTTTTGAACACCGGGGAGCTGTTTTTT.

The chain recombines TRBV4-3 with TRBJ2-7, with 8 bases aligning to TRBD2. The V and J ends lost 0 bases and 3 bases, in that order; junction bases with no gene match: 7. The CDR3 extends over 16 amino acids. CDR1 LGHNA and CDR2 YSLEER come from the germline V gene. The CDR3 DNA reads as TGCGCCAGCAGCCAAGATAGGACTAGCCACCGCTACGAGCAGTACTTC. Protein sequence: CASSQDRTSHRYEQYF.

The chain uses TRBV7-2 and TRBJ2-7; D not resolved. The germline CDR1 and CDR2 sequences are SGHTA and FQGNSA. This CDR3 region has 15 residues. The germline V and J ends were trimmed by 6 bases and 5 bases, with 20 bases remaining between them. CDR3: CASSGRGPMCHEQYF. The CDR3 region has the DNA TGTGCCAGCAGTGGCCGCGGACCGATGTGCCACGAGCAGTACTTC.

This clonotype was seen a handful of times. V usage is TRBV28 and J usage is TRBJ2-7, with D perhaps TRBD1 (5 bases). Germline V lookup: CDR1 MDHEN, CDR2 SYDVKM. The CDR3 spans 16 residues. Deletions cut 3 bases from V and 2 bases from J, with 17 bases between. This chain's CDR3 is CASSFLDNFTPYEQYF. The DNA of the CDR3 is TGTGCCAGCAGTTTTTTGGACAATTTCACCCCCTACGAGCAGTACTTC.

Regarding this clonotype: Just one base apart from a much larger clone, this may be a read error. This rearrangement joins TRBV4-1 to TRBJ2-2; no firm D call. Germline V lookup: CDR1 MGHRA, CDR2 YSYEKL. The CDR3 totals 19 residues. Trimming cost V 0 bases and J 0 bases, with 17 bases left between them. CDR3 in DNA: TGCGCCAGCAGCCAAGAAAGCGTGGGATACCTATCGAACACCGGGGAGCTGTTTTTT. Translating gives CASSQESVGYLSNTGELFF.

The gene calls are TRBV6-5 and TRBJ1-1; D is unresolved. Trimming removed 6 bases from V and 1 base from J, with 6 bases in between. The germline gives CDR1 MNHEY, CDR2 SVGAGI. The CDR3 contains 12 residues. The CDR3 nucleotides are TGTGCCAGCAGAAACTGGAACACTGAAGCTTTCTTT. The encoded protein is CASRNWNTEAFF.

This clonotype was seen at least ten times. The chain is built from TRBV7-2 and TRBJ2-3, with D tentatively TRBD1 or TRBD2 (5 bases each). V gave up 6 bases and J gave up 4 bases, with 17 bases separating them. The germline V gene encodes CDR1 SGHTA and CDR2 FQGNSA. CDR3 length: 15 residues. DNA for the CDR3: TGTGCCAGCAGTTTTAGGGGAGAGGGCCCAGATACGCAGTATTTT. This gives the protein CASSFRGEGPDTQYF. Based on the CDR3 plus reference TRBV7-2 and TRBJ2-3, the full variable domain is GAGVSQSPSNKVTEKGKDVELRCDPISGHTALYWYRQSLGQGLEFLIYFQGNSAPDKSGLPSDRFSAERTGGSVSTLTIQRTQQEDSAVYLCASSFRGEGPDTQYFGPGTRLTVL.

J is TRBJ2-1 and V is TRBV29-1; D may be TRBD2 (5 bases). The CDR3 totals 13 residues. Germline V lookup: CDR1 SQVTM, CDR2 ANQGSEA. V was trimmed by 7 bases and J by 2 bases, leaving 12 bases between them. CDR3 sequence reads: CSAGGGTYNEQFF. The CDR3 bases are TGCAGCGCAGGCGGAGGTACCTACAATGAGCAGTTCTTC.

This clonotype was detected a few times. This rearrangement joins TRBV29-1 to TRBJ1-1; no clear D gene. V was clipped by 4 bases and J by 0 bases, with 12 bases between them. Germline lookup yields CDR1 SQVTM and CDR2 ANQGSEA. The CDR3 runs 14 residues. The CDR3: CSVGAGLMNTEAFF. DNA of the CDR3: TGCAGCGTTGGGGCAGGCCTCATGAACACTGAAGCTTTCTTT.

This clonotype was picked up a small number of times. The chain couples TRBV5-1 to TRBJ1-3, with D maybe TRBD1 (5 bases). V was shortened by 0 bases and J by 8 bases, with 12 bases between the two germline ends. Germline V gene data show CDR1 as SGHRS and CDR2 as YFSETQ. This CDR3 spans 14 amino acids. This chain's CDR3 is CASSLEAGSDTIYF. As DNA, the CDR3 is TGCGCCAGCAGCTTGGAGGCAGGGTCGGACACCATATATTTT.

Ten or more counts support this clonotype. The chain joins TRBV7-9 to TRBJ2-5, with D perhaps TRBD2 (7 bases). The V end lost 8 bases, the J end lost 5 bases, and 21 bases lay between the germline ends. The length of the CDR3 is 15 residues. CDR1 is SEHNR and CDR2 is FQNEAQ in the germline V gene (reference sequence). CDR3 protein: CASSEGDYVLETQYF. The CDR3 region has the DNA TGTGCCAGCTCTGAGGGGGACTACGTATTGGAGACCCAGTACTTC.

This clonotype was detected a few times. The genes are TRBV6-5 and TRBJ2-7; a weak D match, TRBD1 (6 bases). The germline CDR1 and CDR2 sequences are MNHEY and SVGAGI. This CDR3 has 14 residues. V was cut by 7 bases and J by 2 bases, with 15 bases left in between. CDR3: CASTWDKQAYEQYF. The CDR3 DNA sequence: TGTGCCAGCACCTGGGACAAGCAAGCCTACGAGCAGTACTTC.

The V and J genes are TRBV19 and TRBJ1-1; 7 bases are a match to TRBD1. This CDR3 is built from 18 residues. Germline-derived CDR1 and CDR2 are LNHDA and SQIVND (reference sequence). The J segment lost 1 base and the V segment lost 0 bases, leaving 11 bases of the junction unmatched. The CDR3 nucleotides read TGTGCCAGTAGTATAGAGGTGGGACAGTTGATTACGAACACTGAAGCTTTCTTT. Protein product: CASSIEVGQLITNTEAFF.

J is TRBJ2-1 and V is TRBV6-2 or TRBV6-3; perhaps TRBD2 as D (7 bases). Germline CDR1 MNHEY, CDR2 SVGEGT. The CDR3 spans 17 residues. Trimming shortened V by 2 bases and J by 3 bases, and 17 bases separated the two germline ends. The CDR3 spells CASSYGGGPLFYNEQFF. Written as DNA, the CDR3 is TGTGCCAGCAGTTACGGGGGGGGGCCTCTTTTCTACAATGAGCAGTTCTTC.

This clonotype has more than one count but fewer than ten. V is TRBV4-1 and J is TRBJ2-1; D is uncertain. The V gene's germline CDR1 is MGHRA and CDR2 YSYEKL. The CDR3 consists of 14 residues. Trimming removed 0 bases at V and 7 bases at J, with 10 bases between. This CDR3 is CASSQEAISNEQFF. The CDR3 DNA is TGCGCCAGCAGCCAAGAAGCTATCAGTAATGAGCAGTTCTTC.

Ten or more counts support this clonotype. V gene TRBV15 combines with J gene TRBJ1-4; D call uncertain. The CDR3 has 15 amino acids. V was cut by 0 bases and J by 7 bases, with 12 bases left in between. Per the germline V gene, CDR1 is LNHNV and CDR2 is YYDKDF (reference sequence). CDR3 protein: CATSRDLGDREKLFF. CDR3 sequence (DNA): TGTGCCACCAGCAGAGATCTTGGTGACCGTGAAAAACTGTTTTTT.

This clonotype was counted ten times or more. The chain couples TRBV7-6 to TRBJ2-2; D gene unclear. Trimming left V 5 bases short and J 4 bases short, with 11 bases between. This CDR3 contains 14 residues. Germline CDR1 and CDR2: SGHVS and FNYEAQ. Written as DNA, the CDR3 is TGTGCCAGCAGCCTGAACTTCGGCACCGGGGAGCTGTTTTTT. Its protein is CASSLNFGTGELFF.

This clonotype showed up just a few times. V gene TRBV5-5 combines with J gene TRBJ2-7; weak D call: TRBD2 (6 bases). The CDR3 is 13 amino acids. V was shortened by 9 bases and J by 3 bases, with 16 bases between the two germline ends. Germline CDR1 is SGHKS and CDR2 is YYEKEE (reference sequence). CDR3 nucleotide sequence: TGTGCCACCGGGGCGGGGCTTAACTACGAGCAGTACTTC. It is translated as CATGAGLNYEQYF.